This section outlines one T cell receptor beta chain sequence together with its context. Germline lookup yields CDR1 LGHDT and CDR2 YNNKEL (reference sequence). V lost 7 bases, J lost 5 bases, and 8 bases lay in between. The CDR3 runs 12 residues. The data derive from a study of blood T cell repertoires in COVID-19. Original handling: For nucleated cells, counts were estimated from reference gene primer amplification. Clones were read by immunoSEQ multiplex PCR, and TCRdb kept only the in-frame ones, dropping some. V and J calls and clone size are given by that table; D and trimming were obtained from the DNA. The repertoire consists of 200,000 to 250,000 clones, with roughly 80% occurring once and the leading ten covering about 1.8%.

V is TRBV3-1 (or the pseudogene TRBV3-2) and J is TRBJ1-4; no firm D call. The sequencing input was PBMCs or T cells enriched from blood (not recorded which). The origin of this receptor is a man aged 55-75 years who had recovered from COVID-19. The CDR3 nucleotides are TGTGCCAGCACAACACAGAATGAAAAACTGTTTTTT. Protein product: CASTTQNEKLFF.